The clone carrying this TCR beta chain has more than one count but fewer than ten. Its antigen remains unidentified. The data derive from a study of identifying expanded T cells in peripheral blood. Healthy donors had no documented immune events, such as infections, while sampled. Study-level results: Technical replicates showed around 1.2 changed clones; two weeks 15 to 20; four weeks 19. Two-week clone count variance significantly increased as total template count grew.

Libraries were prepared by immunoSEQ multiplex PCR; TCRdb keeps only in-frame clonotypes and omits some of them. Here the sample spans over 80,000 clones, 70% to 90% being singletons. The sample comprised blood. The clonotype originates from a person between 18 and 70 years old in good health.

The CDR3 nucleotides are TGTGCCAGTAGTATTGGCGGAGCTGGCAGGCAGCCCCAGCATTTT. Protein: CASSIGGAGRQPQHF. This chain links TRBV19 with TRBJ1-5; D gene ambiguous. The CDR3 contains 15 residues. The germline CDR1 and CDR2 sequences are LNHDA and SQIVND (reference sequence). Trimming took off 3 bases at V and 7 bases at J, with 16 bases between the two ends.